The 30 T cell receptor beta chains in this list originate from one sample, sequenced in a study of shared clonotypes between healthy human individuals. This table comes from immunoSEQ multiplex PCR, and its TCRdb copy is limited to in-frame clones, with some not included. The sample comprises over a million clones, about 80% of which are singletons, and about 1.5% rests with the top ten. Sequences were obtained from memory CD4+ T cells sorted from blood. Noted subset: CD45RA-negative fraction. These receptors were collected from a man aged 18 to 29 in good health.

This clone was seen ten or more times. This chain connects TRBV29-1 to TRBJ2-6; perhaps TRBD1 as D (5 bases). CDR1 is SQVTM and CDR2 is ANQGSEA in the germline V gene. The CDR3 is 14 amino acids. V was trimmed by 2 bases and J by 4 bases, leaving 9 bases between them. This chain's CDR3 is CSVEIGAGANVLTF. The DNA of the CDR3 is TGCAGCGTTGAAATAGGGGCCGGGGCCAACGTCCTGACTTTC.

The V call is TRBV19, the J call TRBJ2-1, with 8 bases lining up with TRBD1. CDR3 length equals 13 residues. Germline V gives CDR1 LNHDA, CDR2 SQIVND (reference sequence). V shed 7 bases and J 10 bases; nucleotides not matched to a gene: 9. The CDR3 DNA reads TGTGCCAGTACCCTAGACAGGGGATACGAGCAGTTCTTC. This gives the protein CASTLDRGYEQFF.

The rearrangement links TRBV6-1 to TRBJ1-1; 7 bases are a match to TRBD1. Losses at the gene ends were 5 bases for V and 6 bases for J; bases not matched to a gene: 6. This CDR3 spans 13 amino acids. Germline values: CDR1 MNHNS, CDR2 SASEGT. The CDR3 here is CASSRQGRAEAFF. For the CDR3, the DNA is TGTGCCAGCAGTCGACAGGGTAGGGCTGAAGCTTTCTTT.

The V gene is TRBV11-2, the J gene TRBJ2-6; D not certain. The germline V gene encodes CDR1 SGHAT and CDR2 FQNNGV. V was cut by 5 bases and J by 0 bases, with 5 bases left in between. The CDR3 is 14 amino acids. CDR3 protein: CASSSTSGANVLTF. The CDR3 bases are TGTGCCAGCAGCAGTACCTCTGGGGCCAACGTCCTGACTTTC.

This chain connects TRBV29-1 to TRBJ1-2, with TRBD1 identical over 7 bases. Germline assignment: CDR1 SQVTM and CDR2 ANQGSEA. Trimming took 6 bases from V and 8 from J; bases not matched to a gene: 6. The CDR3 totals 11 residues. The CDR3 DNA reads as TGCAGCGTCGCGGGACAGTTCGGCTACACCTTC. Translation: CSVAGQFGYTF.

This clone was observed once. This chain uses TRBV30 with TRBJ1-2; 9 bases agree with TRBD1. Germline CDR1 reads GTSNPN; CDR2 reads SVGIG (reference sequence). Trimming removed 3 bases from V and 8 bases from J; junction bases left unmatched: 7. The CDR3 has 13 residues. CDR3 amino acids: CAWRPLQGAGYTF. Here the CDR3 DNA reads TGTGCCTGGAGACCTTTACAGGGGGCGGGCTACACCTTC.

This clone appeared a single time. The chain employs TRBV25-1 and TRBJ2-7; D gene uncertain. The CDR3 spans 12 residues. Germline V gives CDR1 MGHDK, CDR2 SYGVNS. V lost 2 bases to trimming and J lost 6 bases, with 8 bases between them. The CDR3 region is CASSEVHFEQYF. The CDR3 coding sequence is TGTGCCAGCAGTGAAGTACACTTCGAGCAGTACTTC.

This clone has a single count. The chain recombines TRBV6-1 with TRBJ2-5, with D perhaps being TRBD1 or TRBD2 (7 bases each). Deletions cut 2 bases from V and 7 bases from J, with 17 bases between. Germline loops: CDR1 MNHNS, CDR2 SASEGT. This CDR3 has 15 residues. The CDR3 here is CASSEYGTGEGTQYF. The CDR3, as DNA: TGTGCCAGCAGTGAATACGGTACAGGGGAGGGGACCCAGTACTTC.

V usage is TRBV6-1 and J usage is TRBJ1-2; no clear D gene. Germline-derived CDR1 and CDR2 are MNHNS and SASEGT. The V end lost 6 bases, the J end lost 4 bases, and 18 bases lay between the germline ends. The CDR3 is made up of 15 amino acids. The CDR3 is CASSPRHIEVYGYTF. As DNA, the CDR3 is TGTGCCAGCAGCCCCAGGCATATTGAGGTCTATGGCTACACCTTC.

V and J are TRBV29-1 and TRBJ2-1, with D possibly matching TRBD1 (6 bases). The CDR3 has 15 amino acids. Trimming pared 6 bases from V and 4 bases from J, leaving 19 bases between. Germline values: CDR1 SQVTM, CDR2 ANQGSEA. CDR3 bases: TGCAGCGTAGACCAAAAGTCCGGACAGTACAATGAGCAGTTCTTC. Its translation: CSVDQKSGQYNEQFF.

Written as DNA, the CDR3 is TGTGCCAGCAGTTTAATACCCGATAGCAAAAACATTCAGTACTTC. Translation: CASSLIPDSKNIQYF. The rearrangement links TRBV27 to TRBJ2-4, with no clear D. CDR3 length: 15 amino acids. Trimming took off 2 bases at V and 3 bases at J, with 11 bases between the two ends. The germline gives CDR1 MNHEY, CDR2 SMNVEV (reference sequence).

J is TRBJ1-2 and V is TRBV2; the D is unclear. V was shortened by 6 bases and J by 7 bases, with 9 bases between the two germline ends. CDR3 length equals 11 residues. The germline CDR1 and CDR2 sequences are SNHLY and FYNNEI. CDR3: CASSALGGYTF. Written as DNA, the CDR3 is TGTGCCAGCAGCGCCTTGGGTGGCTACACCTTC.

The chain carries TRBV5-3 and TRBJ2-1; D call uncertain. TRBV5-3 falls under the ORF class, with uncertain function. V lost 4 bases and J lost 2, with 22 bases in between. This CDR3 contains 18 residues. CDR3 in amino acids: CARSPPIFSRIPYNEQFF. As DNA, the CDR3 is TGTGCCAGAAGCCCACCCATCTTCTCGAGGATCCCCTACAATGAGCAGTTCTTC.

This rearrangement joins TRBV12-2 to TRBJ1-5; no check of the table's D call, TRBD1, against the DNA was made. TRBV12-2 is a recognized pseudogene. The CDR3 is 15 amino acids. CDR3 protein: CATYGQGMSNQPQHF. CDR3 DNA sequence: TGTGCAACCTATGGACAGGGAATGAGCAATCAGCCCCAGCATTTT.

The chain has TRBV18 and TRBJ2-3; 7 nucleotides line up with TRBD1. The germline CDR1 and CDR2 sequences are KGHSH and LQKENI. CDR3 length: 14 amino acids. The junction had 7 bases not matched to a gene; V was cut back by 8 bases and J by 2 bases. The CDR3 sequence is CASTQGGYTDTQYF. The CDR3 DNA reads as TGTGCCAGCACCCAAGGGGGCTACACAGATACGCAGTATTTT.

The rearrangement links TRBV2 to TRBJ1-5, with 12 positions matching TRBD1. CDR1 is SNHLY, CDR2 FYNNEI, per germline. The CDR3 runs to 15 residues. Trimming took 9 bases from V and 10 from J; bases not matched to a gene: 13. CDR3 coding DNA: TGTGCCAGTAACCCGGGACAGGGGGCCGGGTTACCCCAGCATTTT. Protein product: CASNPGQGAGLPQHF. Full variable domain (missing parts from reference TRBV2 and TRBJ1-5): EPEVTQTPSHQVTQMGQEVILRCVPISNHLYFYWYRQILGQKVEFLVSFYNNEISEKSEIFDDQFSVERPDGSNFTLKIRSTKLEDSAMYFCASNPGQGAGLPQHFGDGTRLSIL.

This clone was recorded only once. The chain uses TRBV10-1 and TRBJ2-3; maybe TRBD2 (7 bases). The CDR3 extends over 15 amino acids. CDR1 and CDR2 (germline): WNHNN, SYGVQD (reference sequence). Trimming removed 3 bases at V and 6 bases at J, with 16 bases between. The CDR3 spells CASSEPGGGRDTQYF. CDR3 sequence (DNA): TGCGCCAGCAGTGAACCGGGGGGCGGTCGGGATACGCAGTATTTT.

This chain connects TRBV10-3 to TRBJ1-2, with D perhaps TRBD1 (5 bases). The CDR3 sequence is 16 residues long. CDR1 and CDR2 (germline): ENHRY, SYGVKD. Trimming stripped 7 bases from V and 0 bases from J, with 18 bases between. Here the CDR3 reads CAINRDGERSNYGYTF. The DNA of the CDR3 is TGTGCCATCAACCGGGACGGAGAAAGATCTAACTATGGCTACACCTTC.

For this clone: The junction does not match germline at one end; this may be a read error. The chain uses TRBV5-1 and TRBJ2-5; tentative D call: TRBD1 (5 bases). Germline V gene sequence: CDR1 SGHRS, CDR2 YFSETQ. CDR3 length: 14 residues. CDR3 protein: CASGLSAGSETQYF. For the CDR3, the DNA is TGCGCCAGCGGCTTGAGTGCAGGGTCGGAGACCCAGTACTTC. Supplemented by reference TRBV5-1 and TRBJ2-5, the full variable domain reads KAGVTQTPRYLIKTRGQQVTLSCSPISGHRSVSWYQQTPGQGLQFLFEYFSETQRNKGNFPGRFSGRQFSNSRSEMNVSTLELGDSALYLCASGLSAGSETQYFGPGTRLLVL.

The V call is TRBV5-6, the J call TRBJ2-7, with D maybe TRBD2 (5 bases). This CDR3 has 16 residues. Per the germline V gene, CDR1 is SGHDT and CDR2 is YYEEEE. V lost 1 base and J lost 0, with 14 bases in between. Here the CDR3 reads CASSLRGSMSSYEQYF. In DNA, the CDR3 is TGTGCCAGCAGCTTGCGGGGATCGATGAGCTCCTACGAGCAGTACTTC. Filled out from reference TRBV5-6 and TRBJ2-7, the complete variable domain reads DAGVTQSPTHLIKTRGQQVTLRCSPKSGHDTVSWYQQALGQGPQFIFQYYEEEERQRGNFPDRFSGHQFPNYSSELNVNALLLGDSALYLCASSLRGSMSSYEQYFGPGTRLTVT.

This clone was detected only once. The chain links TRBV5-3 to TRBJ2-1; D is uncertain. TRBV5-3 is annotated as an ORF whose role is uncertain. The CDR3 has 16 amino acids. V dropped 6 bases and J dropped 1 base, with 17 bases sitting between them. CDR3 residues: CARKRHLLESYNEQFF. Here the CDR3 DNA reads TGTGCCAGAAAGAGGCACCTTCTTGAGTCCTACAATGAGCAGTTCTTC.

This sequence joins TRBV15 and TRBJ2-1, with TRBD2 matching 14 bases. V lost 1 base, J lost 6 bases, and 17 bases stayed unmatched. The CDR3 length is 21 residues. Germline values: CDR1 LNHNV, CDR2 YYDKDF (reference sequence). The CDR3 region has the DNA TGTGCCACCAGCAGAGTGGCCCTCGCTTTTGTCGGGACTAGCGGGAGCAATGAGCAGTTCTTC. Its protein product is CATSRVALAFVGTSGSNEQFF.

The chain has TRBV4-2 and TRBJ2-5; 9 bases align to TRBD1. Near its end, the DNA agrees better with TRBJ2-7, so the J call may be wrong. Germline lookup yields CDR1 LGHNA and CDR2 YNFKEQ. The CDR3 covers 14 residues. The DNA for the CDR3 is TGTGCCAGCAGCCAAGAGGGACAGGGAGCCGAGCAGTACTTC. Translation: CASSQEGQGAEQYF.

The chain employs TRBV7-2 and TRBJ1-2; possibly TRBD1 for D (6 bases). The CDR3 consists of 16 residues. Germline V CDR1 and CDR2: SGHTA, FQGNSA. V lost 5 bases, J lost 8 bases, and 24 bases lay in between. CDR3 nucleotides: TGTGCCAGCAGCCTGAGTAGGACAGCCACGTTACGGGGCTACACCTTC. This gives the protein CASSLSRTATLRGYTF.

CDR3 loop: CASSLGAVYGYTF. For the CDR3, the DNA is TGTGCCAGCAGCTTAGGGGCGGTCTATGGCTACACCTTC. This rearrangement joins TRBV11-2 to TRBJ1-2, with D hard to call. V shed 1 base and J shed 4 bases, with 7 bases lying between them. CDR3 size: 13 residues. Germline V gene data show CDR1 as SGHAT and CDR2 as FQNNGV.

This clone showed up just once. The genes are TRBV18 and TRBJ2-7; 10 nucleotides align to TRBD1. The CDR3 runs 14 residues. J was trimmed by 5 bases and V by 6 bases; bases with no gene match: 7. Germline CDR1 and CDR2: KGHSH and LQKENI. This CDR3 reads CASSRAGTGDEQYF. DNA of the CDR3: TGTGCCAGCTCGCGGGCCGGGACAGGGGACGAGCAGTACTTC.

This clone was seen many times. Additional DNA sequences in this sample encode the identical CDR3. This chain links TRBV27 with TRBJ2-5, with 11 bases fitting TRBD1. The CDR3 extends over 15 amino acids. Per germline, CDR1 MNHEY and CDR2 SMNVEV (reference sequence). The ends lost 4 bases at V and 5 bases at J; junction bases unmatched: 6. The CDR3 DNA follows: TGTGCCAGCAGTTCAGGACAGGGGGCGCGGGAGACCCAGTACTTC. The encoded protein is CASSSGQGARETQYF.

The rearrangement links TRBV11-2 to TRBJ2-2; D remains ambiguous. CDR1 and CDR2 from the germline V gene are SGHAT and FQNNGV. The CDR3 consists of 15 residues. Trimming took off 6 bases at V and 1 base at J, with 12 bases between the two ends. The CDR3 nucleotides are TGTGCCAGCAGTAGAGGCCGGGTGAACACCGGGGAGCTGTTTTTT. It yields the protein CASSRGRVNTGELFF.

This clone showed up just once. This chain connects TRBV15 to TRBJ2-3; 9 bases are shared with TRBD1. The ends lost 5 bases at V and 4 bases at J; junction bases unmatched: 4. CDR1 is LNHNV and CDR2 is YYDKDF in the germline V gene (reference sequence). This CDR3 region has 14 residues. Here the CDR3 DNA reads TGTGCCACCAGCTCTTGGACAGGGGCAGATACGCAGTATTTT. Its translation: CATSSWTGADTQYF. The complete variable domain, with remaining parts taken from reference TRBV15 and TRBJ2-3, reads DAMVIQNPRYQVTQFGKPVTLSCSQTLNHNVMYWYQQKSSQAPKLLFHYYDKDFNNEADTPDNFQSRRPNTSFCFLDIRSPGLGDTAMYLCATSSWTGADTQYFGPGTRLTVL.

This clone showed up just a few times. This chain links TRBV5-1 with TRBJ2-6, with D unresolved. The CDR3 length is 17 residues. Per the germline V gene, CDR1 is SGHRS and CDR2 is YFSETQ. Deletions cut 1 base from V and 0 bases from J, with 11 bases between. The CDR3 reads CASSLSVLSSGANVLTF. DNA for the CDR3: TGCGCCAGCAGCTTGAGCGTCCTAAGCTCTGGGGCCAACGTCCTGACTTTC.